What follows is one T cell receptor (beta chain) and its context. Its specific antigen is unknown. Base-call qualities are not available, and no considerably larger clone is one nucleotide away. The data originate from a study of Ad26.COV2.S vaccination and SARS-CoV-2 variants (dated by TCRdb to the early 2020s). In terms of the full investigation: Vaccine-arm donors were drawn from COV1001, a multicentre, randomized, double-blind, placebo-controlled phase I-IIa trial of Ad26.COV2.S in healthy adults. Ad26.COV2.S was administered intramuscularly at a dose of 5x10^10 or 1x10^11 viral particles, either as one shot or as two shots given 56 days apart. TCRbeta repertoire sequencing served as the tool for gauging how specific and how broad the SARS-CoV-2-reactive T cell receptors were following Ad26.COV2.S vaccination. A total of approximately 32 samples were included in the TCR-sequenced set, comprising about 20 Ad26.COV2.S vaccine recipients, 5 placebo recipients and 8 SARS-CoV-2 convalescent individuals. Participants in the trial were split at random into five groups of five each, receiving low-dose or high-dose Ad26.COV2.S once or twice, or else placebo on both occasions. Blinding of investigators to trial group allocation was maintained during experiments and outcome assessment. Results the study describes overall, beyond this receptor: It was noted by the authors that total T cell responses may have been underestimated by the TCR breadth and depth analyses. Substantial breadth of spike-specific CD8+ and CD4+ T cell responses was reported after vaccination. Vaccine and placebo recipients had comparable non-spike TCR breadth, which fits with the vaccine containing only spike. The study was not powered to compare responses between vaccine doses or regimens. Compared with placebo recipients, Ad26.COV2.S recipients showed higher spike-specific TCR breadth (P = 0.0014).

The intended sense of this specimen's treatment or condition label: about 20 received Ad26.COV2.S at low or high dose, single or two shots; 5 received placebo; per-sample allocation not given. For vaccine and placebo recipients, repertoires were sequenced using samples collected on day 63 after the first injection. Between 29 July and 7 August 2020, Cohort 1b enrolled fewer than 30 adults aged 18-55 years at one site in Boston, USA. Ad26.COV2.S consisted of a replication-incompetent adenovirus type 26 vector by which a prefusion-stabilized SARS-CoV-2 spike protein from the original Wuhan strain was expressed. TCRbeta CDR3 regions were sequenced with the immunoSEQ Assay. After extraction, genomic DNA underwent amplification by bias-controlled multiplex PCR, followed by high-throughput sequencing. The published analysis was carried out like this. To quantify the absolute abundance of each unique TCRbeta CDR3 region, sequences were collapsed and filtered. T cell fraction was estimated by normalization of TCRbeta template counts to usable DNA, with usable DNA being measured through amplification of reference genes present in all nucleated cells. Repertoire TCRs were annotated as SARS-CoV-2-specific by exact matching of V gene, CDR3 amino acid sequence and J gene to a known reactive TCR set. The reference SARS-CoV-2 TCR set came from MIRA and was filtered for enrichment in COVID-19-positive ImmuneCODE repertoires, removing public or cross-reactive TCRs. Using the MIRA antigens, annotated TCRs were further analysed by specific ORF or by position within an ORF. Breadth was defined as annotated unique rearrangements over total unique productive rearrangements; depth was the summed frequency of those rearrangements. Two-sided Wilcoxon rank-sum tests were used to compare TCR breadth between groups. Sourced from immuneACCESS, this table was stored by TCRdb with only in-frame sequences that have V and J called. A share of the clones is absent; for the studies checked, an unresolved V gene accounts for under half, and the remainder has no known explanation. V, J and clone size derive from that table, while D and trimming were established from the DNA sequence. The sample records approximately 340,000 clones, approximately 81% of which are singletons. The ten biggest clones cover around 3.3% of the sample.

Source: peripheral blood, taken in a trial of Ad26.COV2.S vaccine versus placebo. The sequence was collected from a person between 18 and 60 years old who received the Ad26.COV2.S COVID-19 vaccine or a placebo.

The CDR3 protein: CSASPGQLGETQYF. The base sequence is TGCAGTGCTAGTCCAGGACAACTGGGGGAGACCCAGTACTTC. The chain is assembled from TRBV20-1 and TRBJ2-5; 5 matching bases give a weak D call of TRBD1. Based on the germline V gene (reference sequence), the CDR1 and CDR2 sequences are DFQATT and SNEGSKA. V is pared back by 3 bases and J by 5 bases, with 16 bases lying between the germline termini. The CDR3 numbers 14 residues from cysteine through phenylalanine. The DNA shown is the 42-base CDR3, in frame from base 1.